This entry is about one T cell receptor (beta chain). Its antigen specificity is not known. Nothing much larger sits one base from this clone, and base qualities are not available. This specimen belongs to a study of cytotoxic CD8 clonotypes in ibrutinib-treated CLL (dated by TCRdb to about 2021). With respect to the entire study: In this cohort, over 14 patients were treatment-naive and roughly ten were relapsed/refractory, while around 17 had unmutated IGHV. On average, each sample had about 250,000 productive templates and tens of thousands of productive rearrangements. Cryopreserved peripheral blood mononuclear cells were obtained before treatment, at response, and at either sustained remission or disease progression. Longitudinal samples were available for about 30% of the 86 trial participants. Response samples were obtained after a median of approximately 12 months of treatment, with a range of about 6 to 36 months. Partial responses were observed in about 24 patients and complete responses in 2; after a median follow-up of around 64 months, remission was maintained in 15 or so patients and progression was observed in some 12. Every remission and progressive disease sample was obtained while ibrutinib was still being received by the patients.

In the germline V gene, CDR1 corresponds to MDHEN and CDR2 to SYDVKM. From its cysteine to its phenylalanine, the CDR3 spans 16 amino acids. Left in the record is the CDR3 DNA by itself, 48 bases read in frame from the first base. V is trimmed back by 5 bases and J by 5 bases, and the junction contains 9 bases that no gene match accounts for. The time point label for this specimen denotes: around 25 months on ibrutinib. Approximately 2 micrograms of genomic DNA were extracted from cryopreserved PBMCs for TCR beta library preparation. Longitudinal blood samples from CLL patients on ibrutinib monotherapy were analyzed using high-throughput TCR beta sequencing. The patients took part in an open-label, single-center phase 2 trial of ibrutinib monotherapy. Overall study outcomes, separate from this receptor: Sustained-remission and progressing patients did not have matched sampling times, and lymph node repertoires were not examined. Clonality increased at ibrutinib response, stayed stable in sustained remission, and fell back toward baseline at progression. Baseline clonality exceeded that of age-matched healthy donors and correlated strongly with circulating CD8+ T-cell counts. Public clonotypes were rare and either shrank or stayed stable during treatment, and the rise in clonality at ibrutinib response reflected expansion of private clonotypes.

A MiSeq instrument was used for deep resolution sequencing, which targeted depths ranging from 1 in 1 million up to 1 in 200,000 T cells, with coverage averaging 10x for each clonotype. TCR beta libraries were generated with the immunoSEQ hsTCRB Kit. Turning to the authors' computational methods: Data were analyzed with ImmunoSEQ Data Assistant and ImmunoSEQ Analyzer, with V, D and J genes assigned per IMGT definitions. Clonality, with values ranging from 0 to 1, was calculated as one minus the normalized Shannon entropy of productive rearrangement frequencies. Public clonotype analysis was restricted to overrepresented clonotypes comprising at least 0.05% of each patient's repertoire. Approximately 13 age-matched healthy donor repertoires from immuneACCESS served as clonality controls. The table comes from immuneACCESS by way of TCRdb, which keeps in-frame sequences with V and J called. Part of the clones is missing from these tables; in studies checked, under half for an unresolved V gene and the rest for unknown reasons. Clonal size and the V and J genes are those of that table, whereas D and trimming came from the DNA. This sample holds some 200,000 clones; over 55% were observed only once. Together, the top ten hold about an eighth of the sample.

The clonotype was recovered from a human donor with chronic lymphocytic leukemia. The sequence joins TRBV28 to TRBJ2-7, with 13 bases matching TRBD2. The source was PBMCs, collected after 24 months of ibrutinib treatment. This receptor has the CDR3 CASSITGLAGDDEQYF. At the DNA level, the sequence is TGTGCCAGCAGTATAACCGGACTAGCGGGAGATGACGAGCAGTACTTC.